This T cell receptor beta chain was sequenced during a study of OX40 agonist ivuxolimab in advanced cancers. Profiled with immunoSEQ multiplex PCR; TCRdb holds only in-frame clones, not every one. The repertoire has under 100,000 clones, roughly four fifths of them found once; the top ten carry roughly 5%. This CDR3 is built from 14 residues. V trimming: 1 base; J trimming: 7 bases; junction bases outside the gene matches: 1. CDR1 SEHNR and CDR2 FQNEAQ come from the germline V gene (reference sequence). The sample consisted of CD4+ or CD8+ T cells sorted from blood, taken in a trial of the OX40 agonist ivuxolimab. The receptor was derived from an adult with an advanced solid tumor such as melanoma, head and neck, liver or kidney cancer. This chain uses TRBV7-9 with TRBJ1-6; 7 bases line up with TRBD1. CDR3 amino acids: CASSLEGANSPLHF. The CDR3 region has the DNA TGTGCCAGCAGCTTAGAGGGGGCCAATTCACCCCTCCACTTT.